Listed below are T cell receptor beta chains from one sample, sequenced in a study of TIL therapy for anti-PD-1-resistant metastatic lung cancer. Produced via immunoSEQ multiplex PCR; TCRdb's table is partial and in-frame only. The sample lists roughly 6,000 clones, around 69% occurring once. Source: tumor tissue, taken at baseline. The source is a person aged 25-80 years with non-small cell lung cancer. The CDR3 runs from the conserved cysteine through the conserved F or W. Fields, in order: V gene, J gene, D gene, clone size, CDR3 DNA, CDR3 protein. D genes are given only for firm matches. Size values are once, few and many counts, or a class for expanded clones, and some rows have none.

TRBV2	TRBJ1-1	NA	NA	TGTGCCAGCAGTGAGCGAGTAAACACTGAAGCTTTCTTT	CASSERVNTEAFF
TRBV7-9	TRBJ2-3	NA	NA	TGTGCCAGCAGCTTAGGACTTGGACAGACCTTGAGGGATACGCAGTATTTT	CASSLGLGQTLRDTQYF
TRBV10-3	TRBJ1-1	NA	NA	TGTGCCATCAGCTCGGAGGGGAACACTGAAGCTTTCTTT	CAISSEGNTEAFF
TRBV10-3	TRBJ2-1	TRBD2	NA	TGTGCCATCAGTGACGGACTAGCGGGGGGGGAGCAGTTCTTC	CAISDGLAGGEQFF
TRBV6-4	TRBJ2-7	NA	once	TGTGCCAGCAGTGACTCGAACACCCAGGGACGGGAAGAGGCCTACGAGCAGTACTTC	CASSDSNTQGREEAYEQYF
TRBV24-1	TRBJ2-2	TRBD1	NA	TGTGCCACCAGTGATTACGGACAGGGGTCGACCGGGGAGCTGTTTTTT	CATSDYGQGSTGELFF
TRBV27	TRBJ2-6	NA	NA	TGTGCCAGCAGTTCCTCCTTAAGCTCTGGGGCCAACGTCCTGACTTTC	CASSSSLSSGANVLTF
TRBV28	TRBJ1-2	NA	NA	TGTGCCAGCAGCGACCCCTCCGGTGGCTATGGCTACACCTTC	CASSDPSGGYGYTF
TRBV24-1	TRBJ2-3	NA	NA	TGTGCCACCCAGGGGCGTACCAGCACAGATACGCAGTATTTT	CATQGRTSTDTQYF
TRBV6-5	TRBJ2-7	TRBD1	NA	TGTGCCAGCAGTCAAAGACAGGGCTCCTACGAGCAGTACTTC	CASSQRQGSYEQYF
TRBV7-3	TRBJ2-1	NA	NA	TGTGCCAGCAGCTTATCCAGGGACTACAATGAGCAGTTCTTC	CASSLSRDYNEQFF
TRBV7-2	TRBJ2-3	TRBD2	few	TGTGCCAGCAGCTTAGGGCGGGGGGGCCCTGGAACGCAGTATTTT	CASSLGRGGPGTQYF
TRBV30	TRBJ1-5	NA	few	TGTGCCTGGAGTGTCTCAGGGCCCCAGCATTTT	CAWSVSGPQHF